The 8 T cell receptor beta chains presented below share a single source sample, sequenced in a study of low-dose radiotherapy and immunotherapy resistance in tumors. TRAV- and TRBV-specific primers were used for first-strand cDNA, which covered alpha and beta chains. The authors amplified TCRs for about 20 PCR cycles with a constant-region primer and a V-primer adapter. TCRdb reanalysed the reads using MiXCR and keeps one entry per CDR3 protein. The repertoire has about 64,000 distinct CDR3 sequences, about a quarter of them found once; the top ten carry approximately 7%. Described time point: before trial treatment. Sequenced material: PBMCs, taken before treatment. These receptors were obtained from a male donor with rectosigmoid adenocarcinoma.

There are many counts of this clonotype. This chain uses TRBV6-5 with TRBJ2-7; TRBD1 is a possible D gene (6 bases). Between the trimmed V and J ends, which lost 0 bases and 5 bases, there was a span of 20 bases. From germline, CDR1 is MNHEY and CDR2 SVGAGI. CDR3 size: 17 residues. The CDR3 region has the DNA TGTGCCAGCAGTTACTCGAGACAGGCAAGAAAGGTCAACGAGCAGTACTTC. Translating it yields CASSYSRQARKVNEQYF.

The chain combines TRBV30 with TRBJ2-3; no firm D call. Trimming stripped 4 bases from V and 0 bases from J, with 11 bases between. Germline CDR1 and CDR2: GTSNPN and SVGIG (reference sequence). The CDR3 has 14 amino acids. This chain's CDR3 is CAWTPVRSTDTQYF. CDR3 coding DNA: TGTGCCTGGACGCCGGTACGGAGCACAGATACGCAGTATTTT.

As regards this clonotype: The likely explanation is a read error, given a far larger clone one base away. The chain carries TRBV6-6 and TRBJ1-2; weak D call: TRBD1 (6 bases). Germline CDR1 MNHNY, CDR2 SVGAGI (reference sequence). CDR3 size: 15 residues. Trimming removed 6 bases at V and 8 bases at J, with 22 bases between. DNA of the CDR3: TGTGCCAGCAGATACCGGCAGGGGAGGCCCCTCGGCTACACCTTC. Translating gives CASRYRQGRPLGYTF.

This clonotype was seen ten or more times. The V and J genes are TRBV6-2 or TRBV6-3 and TRBJ2-1; D gene uncertain. The CDR3 runs to 12 residues. Trimming left V 2 bases short and J 6 bases short, with 5 bases between. Germline loops: CDR1 MNHEY, CDR2 SVGEGT. CDR3 sequence (DNA): TGTGCCAGCAGTTACGGACGCAATGAGCAGTTCTTC. This gives the protein CASSYGRNEQFF.

This clonotype was recorded at least ten times. For the CDR3, the DNA is TGTGCCAGCAGTGAACGGTTTTATCAGCCCCAGCATTTT. This sequence encodes CASSERFYQPQHF. This sequence joins TRBV6-2 or TRBV6-3 and TRBJ1-5, with unresolved D. The CDR3 totals 13 residues. CDR1 is MNHEY and CDR2 is SVGEGT in the germline V gene. V lost 5 bases and J lost 5, with 10 bases in between.

Points on this clonotype: This is likely an artifact of a read error, given a far larger clone one base away. This chain uses TRBV11-3 with TRBJ1-1; 7 bases line up with TRBD1. CDR1 is SGHNT, CDR2 YENEEA, per germline. The CDR3 has 14 residues. CDR3 bases: TGTGCCAGCAGCATACCGACAGGGAACTCTGAAGCTTTCTTT. This encodes CASSIPTGNSEAFF.

This clonotype was seen ten or more times. The genes are TRBV29-1 and TRBJ2-4; D possibly corresponds to TRBD2 (6 bases). Germline-derived CDR1 and CDR2 are SQVTM and ANQGSEA. Trimming shortened V by 4 bases and J by 6 bases, and 10 bases separated the two germline ends. The CDR3 length is 12 residues. The DNA of the CDR3 is TGCAGCGTTGTTATGGGGGGAAACATTCAGTACTTC. This gives the protein CSVVMGGNIQYF.

This clonotype was recorded a few times. The chain joins TRBV5-1 to TRBJ1-1; 7 bases fit TRBD1. V trimming: 4 bases; J trimming: 5 bases; junction bases outside the gene matches: 8. Germline CDR1 and CDR2: SGHRS and YFSETQ. The CDR3 contains 14 residues. The CDR3 protein is CASSTRSGGTEAFF. The CDR3 nucleotides are TGCGCCAGCAGCACACGCTCAGGGGGGACTGAAGCTTTCTTT.